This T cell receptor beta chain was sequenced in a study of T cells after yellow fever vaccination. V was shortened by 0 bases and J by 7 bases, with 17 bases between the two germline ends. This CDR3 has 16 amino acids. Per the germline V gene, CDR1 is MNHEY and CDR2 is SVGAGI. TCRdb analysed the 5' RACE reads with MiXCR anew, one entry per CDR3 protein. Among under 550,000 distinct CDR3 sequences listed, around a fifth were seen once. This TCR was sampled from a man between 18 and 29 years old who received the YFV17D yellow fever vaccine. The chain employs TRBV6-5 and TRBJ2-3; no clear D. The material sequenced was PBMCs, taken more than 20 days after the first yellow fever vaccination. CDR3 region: CASSYSIYPTGYTQYF. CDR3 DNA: TGTGCCAGCAGTTACTCGATATACCCCACTGGGTATACGCAGTATTTT.